The 8 T cell receptor beta chains presented below share a single source sample, sequenced in a study of yellow fever vaccine responses in identical twins. TCRdb used MiXCR to reprocess the RT-PCR reads, holding one entry per CDR3 protein. The table has about 18,000 distinct CDR3 sequences, just over 60% seen once; the top ten hold 7% to 8%. This sample comprised T cells from blood (PBMCs), unsorted or a sorted subset (not recorded which), obtained before or after yellow fever vaccination (not recorded which). The receptors stem from a woman aged 18-29 years who received the yellow fever vaccine.

This clonotype was counted between two and nine times. V and J are TRBV9 and TRBJ2-7, with a weak D call TRBD1 (6 bases). Germline V CDR1 and CDR2: SGDLS, YYNGEE. This CDR3 contains 16 residues. V dropped 0 bases and J dropped 2 bases, with 15 bases sitting between them. The CDR3 region is CASSVDRQVTTYEQYF. DNA of the CDR3: TGTGCCAGCAGCGTAGACCGACAGGTGACCACCTACGAGCAGTACTTC. Full variable domain (rest looked up from reference TRBV9 and TRBJ2-7): DSGVTQTPKHLITATGQRVTLRCSPRSGDLSVYWYQQSLDQGLQFLIQYYNGEERAKGNILERFSAQQFPDLHSELNLSSLELGDSALYFCASSVDRQVTTYEQYFGPGTRLTVT.

V is TRBV10-1 and J is TRBJ2-1; D is possibly TRBD2 (5 bases). The CDR3 covers 15 residues. Germline CDR1 is WNHNN and CDR2 is SYGVQD (reference sequence). Trimming stripped 4 bases from V and 0 bases from J, with 10 bases between. The CDR3, as DNA: TGCGCCAGCAGTGTGAGCGGAGCCTCCTACAATGAGCAGTTCTTC. Protein: CASSVSGASYNEQFF.

This clonotype was observed a few times. The V gene is TRBV2, the J gene TRBJ2-7; weak D call: TRBD1 (5 bases). V lost 3 bases to trimming and J lost 4 bases, with 7 bases between them. The CDR3 is made up of 12 amino acids. CDR1 is SNHLY, CDR2 FYNNEI, per germline. CDR3 protein: CASSDGAYEQYF. The CDR3 coding sequence is TGTGCCAGCAGTGATGGGGCTTACGAGCAGTACTTC.

The chain recombines TRBV11-3 with TRBJ2-1; no reliable D call. V gave up 4 bases and J gave up 0 bases, with 4 bases separating them. CDR1 SGHNT and CDR2 YENEEA come from the germline V gene. This CDR3 is 13 amino acids long. This CDR3 reads CASSSSSYNEQFF. The CDR3 nucleotides are TGTGCCAGCAGCTCCAGCTCCTACAATGAGCAGTTCTTC. The full variable domain, in which reference TRBV11-3 and TRBJ2-1 provide the parts outside the CDR3, is EAGVVQSPRYKIIEKKQPVAFWCNPISGHNTLYWYLQNLGQGPELLIRYENEEAVDDSQLPKDRFSAERLKGVDSTLKIQPAELGDSAVYLCASSSSSYNEQFFGPGTRLTVL.

This clonotype appeared a few times. J is TRBJ2-2 and V is TRBV29-1, with D possibly TRBD2 on 7 matching bases. The germline V gene encodes CDR1 SQVTM and CDR2 ANQGSEA. Trimming removed 7 bases at V and 1 base at J, with 13 bases between. The CDR3 consists of 14 residues. Here the CDR3 reads CSAGGQMNTGELFF. The CDR3 DNA is TGCAGCGCGGGAGGACAGATGAACACCGGGGAGCTGTTTTTT.

This chain joins TRBV11-2 and TRBJ2-1, with D maybe TRBD2 (5 bases). This CDR3 comprises 14 residues. V lost 7 bases and J lost 8, with 18 bases in between. In germline, CDR1 is SGHAT, CDR2 FQNNGV. The CDR3 region is CASKPFRGNDEQFF. The CDR3 nucleotides read TGTGCCAGCAAACCCTTCCGAGGGAACGATGAGCAGTTCTTC.

The CDR3 reads CASSLTYSAQETQYF. DNA for the CDR3: TGTGCCAGCAGCTTAACGTATAGCGCTCAAGAGACCCAGTACTTC. This sequence joins TRBV7-3 and TRBJ2-5; tentatively, D is TRBD2 (5 bases). The CDR3 covers 15 residues. The ends were cut back, 0 bases at V and 2 bases at J, with 10 bases in the middle. CDR1 is SGHTA and CDR2 is FQGTGA in the germline V gene.

The rearrangement joins TRBV20-1 to TRBJ1-1; 7 bases map to TRBD1. The trim removed 6 bases at V and 3 bases at J, leaving 7 bases unmatched. The CDR3 runs 13 residues. CDR1 and CDR2 from the germline V gene are DFQATT and SNEGSKA (reference sequence). For the CDR3, the DNA is TGCAGTGCCAAACAGGGGCAGTACACTGAAGCTTTCTTT. Translating gives CSAKQGQYTEAFF.